Each of the 10 T cell receptor beta chains below was sequenced from the same sample in a study of cytomegalovirus exposure and HLA in healthy donors (dated by TCRdb to about 2017). Library construction relied on the immunoSEQ multiplex PCR assay. The table comes from immuneACCESS by way of TCRdb, which keeps in-frame sequences with V and J called. Part of the clones is missing from these tables; in studies checked, under half for an unresolved V gene and the rest for unknown reasons. For this sample the table gives 100,000 to 120,000 clones, of which roughly 90% were detected only once. Approximately 1.9% of the sample is in the top ten clones. The sequenced sample was PBMCs. These receptors all come from a woman in her late teens or twenties in good health and CMV-seronegative.

The rearrangement joins TRBV19 to TRBJ1-1; 7 positions agree with TRBD1. With 5 bases clipped from V and 0 bases from J, the junction kept 9 bases outside the gene matches. Germline V CDR1 and CDR2: LNHDA, SQIVND (reference sequence). The CDR3 extends over 16 amino acids. The CDR3 DNA reads TGTGCCAGTAGTCCGAAGGCCGGGACAGTGAACACTGAAGCTTTCTTT. Translation gives CASSPKAGTVNTEAFF.

This clone was detected only a few times. The chain employs TRBV19 and TRBJ1-5, with 8 bases matching TRBD1. V shed 4 bases, J shed 4 bases, and the junction held 3 bases outside the gene matches. Germline CDR1 and CDR2: LNHDA and SQIVND (reference sequence). This CDR3 has 14 amino acids. DNA for the CDR3: TGTGCCAGTAGTACCGACAGGGGAAATCAGCCCCAGCATTTT. Amino acid sequence: CASSTDRGNQPQHF.

The rearrangement uses TRBV30 and TRBJ2-1, with 8 bases that match TRBD2. The trim removed 5 bases at V and 7 bases at J, leaving 4 bases unmatched. Looked up from germline, CDR1 is GTSNPN and CDR2 is SVGIG (reference sequence). The CDR3 loop spans 12 amino acids. CDR3 amino acids: CAWGTSANEQFF. The DNA for the CDR3 is TGTGCCTGGGGGACTAGTGCGAATGAGCAGTTCTTC.

This clone was seen a few times. This chain connects TRBV5-1 to TRBJ2-7, with D tentatively TRBD2 (6 bases). V lost 4 bases and J lost 7, with 12 bases in between. The CDR3 runs to 12 residues. The germline V gene has CDR1 SGHRS and CDR2 YFSETQ. The CDR3, as DNA: TGCGCCAGCAGCAGAGGGGACTGGGAGCAGTACTTC. Translated: CASSRGDWEQYF. The full variable domain, completed using reference TRBV5-1 and TRBJ2-7, is KAGVTQTPRYLIKTRGQQVTLSCSPISGHRSVSWYQQTPGQGLQFLFEYFSETQRNKGNFPGRFSGRQFSNSRSEMNVSTLELGDSALYLCASSRGDWEQYFGPGTRLTVT.

The V and J genes are TRBV7-2 and TRBJ2-7; 10 bases agree with TRBD1. V trimming: 5 bases; J trimming: 2 bases; junction bases outside the gene matches: 9. The CDR3 is 16 amino acids. CDR1 SGHTA and CDR2 FQGNSA come from the germline V gene. This CDR3 reads CASSPRPGQGTYEQYF. The DNA of the CDR3 is TGTGCCAGCAGCCCCCGTCCGGGACAGGGGACCTACGAGCAGTACTTC.

The rearrangement links TRBV28 to TRBJ2-1, with 9 bases fitting TRBD1. Germline trimming cut 5 bases from V and 6 bases from J; bases unmatched to any gene: 5. CDR3 size: 14 residues. Germline V lookup: CDR1 MDHEN, CDR2 SYDVKM. In nucleotides, the CDR3 is TGTGCCAGCAGTGGGACAGGGATCCCCAATGAGCAGTTCTTC. Amino acid sequence: CASSGTGIPNEQFF.

The chain couples TRBV28 to TRBJ2-7; D call uncertain. In germline, CDR1 is MDHEN, CDR2 SYDVKM. CDR3 length equals 12 residues. V lost 6 bases and J 1 base, leaving 7 bases between the germline ends. CDR3 residues: CASRSTSYEQYF. The CDR3, as DNA: TGTGCCAGCAGGTCCACATCCTACGAGCAGTACTTC.

V gene TRBV30 combines with J gene TRBJ1-2; D not resolved. The CDR3 totals 14 residues. V was clipped by 2 bases and J by 2 bases, with 12 bases between them. Germline lookup yields CDR1 GTSNPN and CDR2 SVGIG (reference sequence). The CDR3 nucleotides read TGTGCCTGGAGTCTCACAGCCCAAAACTATGGCTACACCTTC. It translates to CAWSLTAQNYGYTF. The complete variable domain, with remaining parts taken from reference TRBV30 and TRBJ1-2, reads SQTIHQWPATLVQPVGSPLSLECTVEGTSNPNLYWYRQAAGRGLQLLFYSVGIGQISSEVPQNLSASRPQDRQFILSSKKLLLSDSGFYLCAWSLTAQNYGYTFGSGTRLTVV.

The chain links TRBV6-1 to TRBJ2-5, with 9 bases aligning to TRBD1. The CDR3 has 14 amino acids. J lost 5 bases, V lost 6 bases, and 7 bases had no gene match. The germline V gene has CDR1 MNHNS and CDR2 SASEGT. The CDR3: CASRKDRGEETQYF. The CDR3 DNA reads as TGTGCCAGCAGAAAGGACAGGGGAGAGGAGACCCAGTACTTC.

In its sample, this clone was seen a few times. The chain carries TRBV2 and TRBJ1-4; unclear D gene. The CDR3 consists of 13 residues. Germline assignment: CDR1 SNHLY and CDR2 FYNNEI. Trimming took 7 bases from V and 8 from J, leaving 14 bases between them. The CDR3: CASNRLPGEKLFF. In DNA form, the CDR3 reads TGTGCCAGCAACCGGCTTCCGGGGGAAAAACTGTTTTTT.